Each of the 12 T cell receptor beta chains below was sequenced from the same sample in a study of tumor-infiltrating lymphocytes in primary liver carcinoma. Using a constant-region primer together with ProtoScript II reverse transcriptase, TCR beta cDNA was made from about 500 ng of total RNA. Three nested multiplex PCR rounds, a slightly modified ARM-PCR, produced the libraries for TCR beta. Investigators reported that the first two PCR rounds, at about 11 cycles each, used TRBV1-TRBV30 forward primers with a C-beta reverse primer. TCRdb recomputed calls from the multiplex PCR reads with MiXCR, one row per CDR3 protein. The data hold under 200,000 distinct CDR3 sequences, with approximately 65% observed a single time. In addition to blood RNA drawn from unsorted whole blood, germline DNA was extracted. Sequenced material: peripheral blood. Receptors originate from an older woman with primary liver carcinoma and hepatitis B virus infection.

Regarding this clonotype: The CDR3 end shows no conserved phenylalanine or tryptophan, and so a read error is likely. J is TRBJ2-3 and V is TRBV28; a weak D match, TRBD1 (5 bases). CDR1 is MDHEN and CDR2 is SYDVKM in the germline V gene. The V gene lost 10 bases and the J gene lost 4 bases, with 15 bases spanning the gap. CDR3 length equals 13 residues. This CDR3 reads CANNLQGPDTQYC. CDR3 DNA sequence: TGTGCCAACAATCTTCAGGGTCCAGATACGCAGTATTGT.

As regards this clonotype: The junction does not match germline at one end; this may be a read error. J is TRBJ2-7 and V is TRBV11-2; no clear D gene. CDR1 and CDR2 (germline): SGHAT, FQNNGV. The CDR3 extends over 16 amino acids. CDR3: CASSLVEDATFYEQYF. In DNA, the CDR3 is TGTGCCAGCAGCTTAGTCGAAGACGCCACTTTTTACGAACAGTACTTC.

Regarding this clonotype: Because the CDR3 is missing its conserved closing phenylalanine or tryptophan, this is likely a read error. J is TRBJ2-3 and V is TRBV5-4; D is unresolved. This CDR3 is 15 amino acids long. Germline V gene sequence: CDR1 SGHNT, CDR2 YYREEE (reference sequence). The V end was cut by 0 bases, the J end by 0 bases, with 8 bases between. The CDR3 loop reads CASSLGGRSTDTQYS. CDR3 nucleotide sequence: TGTGCCAGCAGCTTGGGTGGAAGAAGCACAGATACGCAGTATTCT.

Regarding this clonotype: A single base separates this from a much larger clone, so it may be a read error. The chain uses TRBV12-3 or TRBV12-4 and TRBJ1-1, with D tentatively TRBD1 (6 bases). The germline V and J ends were trimmed by 6 bases and 6 bases, with 23 bases remaining between them. The CDR3 is made up of 16 amino acids. CDR3 nucleotides: TGTGCCAGCAGGGGGGGGCGCGGTAGGCAAGACGCTGAAGCTTTCTTT. This sequence encodes CASRGGRGRQDAEAFF.

This clonotype was recorded many times. The chain joins TRBV11-2 to TRBJ2-1; 7 bases match TRBD2. CDR3 length equals 17 residues. Germline CDR1 and CDR2: SGHAT and FQNNGV. V was clipped by 1 base and J by 8 bases; unmatched bases: 14. In nucleotides, the CDR3 is TGTGCCAGCAGCTTAGCTGCAGCCTCGGGAGGCGGGTATGAGCAGTTCTTC. Translated, it gives CASSLAAASGGGYEQFF. Full variable domain (missing parts from reference TRBV11-2 and TRBJ2-1): EAGVAQSPRYKIIEKRQSVAFWCNPISGHATLYWYQQILGQGPKLLIQFQNNGVVDDSQLPKDRFSAERLKGVDSTLKIQPAKLEDSAVYLCASSLAAASGGGYEQFFGPGTRLTVL.

With respect to this clonotype: A junction boundary mismatches the germline segment, possibly from a read error. The chain combines TRBV6-2 or TRBV6-3 with TRBJ2-2; maybe TRBD2 (6 bases). Germline V CDR1 and CDR2: MNHEY, SVGEGT. This CDR3 has 16 residues. The CDR3 spells CASSSWGGTNTRELFF. DNA of the CDR3: TGTGCCAGCAGTTCATGGGGCGGGACGAACACCAGGGAGCTGTTTTTT.

This clonotype was observed a handful of times. V usage is TRBV29-1 and J usage is TRBJ2-4; D is undetermined. V dropped 4 bases and J dropped 0 bases, with 13 bases sitting between them. The CDR3 runs to 15 residues. Per germline, CDR1 SQVTM and CDR2 ANQGSEA. The CDR3 loop is CSVVVDALAKNIQYF. The CDR3 nucleotides read TGCAGCGTTGTGGTGGACGCCCTAGCCAAAAACATTCAGTACTTC.

A remark on this clonotype: Given the absence of the conserved phenylalanine or tryptophan at the CDR3 end, a read error is likely. The chain employs TRBV11-2 and TRBJ2-1; 13 bases agree with TRBD2. The CDR3 totals 16 residues. The germline CDR1 and CDR2 sequences are SGHAT and FQNNGV. V was pared by 8 bases and J by 7 bases, with 11 bases of the junction left unmatched. In nucleotides, the CDR3 is TGTGCCAGCGGCCGCCGGACTAGCGGGAGTCTAAATGAGCAGTTCTTA. Translation gives CASGRRTSGSLNEQFL.

As regards this clonotype: A much larger clone lies one base from this, so it may be a read error. The chain combines TRBV4-2 with TRBJ2-2; D unresolved. V was clipped by 0 bases and J by 6 bases, with 11 bases between them. CDR1 and CDR2 (germline): LGHNA, YNFKEQ. The CDR3 length is 15 residues. The CDR3 here is CASSQDQLEAGELFF. The CDR3 nucleotides are TGTGCCAGCAGCCAAGATCAATTGGAAGCCGGGGAGCTGTTTTTT.

This chain links TRBV28 with TRBJ1-2; a weak D match, TRBD1 (6 bases). There are 15 residues in the CDR3. Germline assignment: CDR1 MDHEN and CDR2 SYDVKM. The germline V and J ends were trimmed by 3 bases and 7 bases, with 18 bases remaining between them. CDR3 nucleotides: TGTGCCAGCAGTTTGGTCCGAGGGGGAGGAAGTGGCTACACCTTC. This encodes CASSLVRGGGSGYTF.

Details on this clonotype: Since a much larger clone is just one base distant, this may be a read error. J is TRBJ2-7 and V is TRBV6-6; either TRBD1 or TRBD2 may supply D (6 bases each). This CDR3 has 17 amino acids. Germline CDR1 MNHNY, CDR2 SVGAGI (reference sequence). The V and J ends lost 2 bases and 2 bases respectively, with 19 bases between them. CDR3 sequence reads: CASSYGGRGINPYEQYF. In nucleotides, the CDR3 is TGTGCCAGCAGTTACGGGGGCCGCGGGATCAACCCCTACGAGCAGTACTTC.

The sample holds many counts of this clonotype. This rearrangement joins TRBV4-1 to TRBJ1-1; D not certain. V lost 4 bases to trimming and J lost 7 bases, with 16 bases between them. Germline V gene sequence: CDR1 MGHRA, CDR2 YSYEKL. The CDR3 totals 14 residues. CDR3 bases: TGCGCCAGCAGCCCTTTGCTGAGAGACAATGAAGCTTTCTTT. Encoded protein: CASSPLLRDNEAFF.